This note documents a single TCR beta chain sequence. Its antigen is unidentified. The CDR3 has 14 residues. CDR1 MGHRA and CDR2 YSYEKL come from the germline V gene. Trimming took 6 bases from V and 6 from J; bases not matched to a gene: 7. The primer mix had 60 Vbeta and 13 Jbeta primers. Some clones are missing from TCRdb's copy, which holds only in-frame ones; the method was immunoSEQ multiplex PCR. The sample has some 76,000 clones, roughly two thirds seen once; the top ten hold approximately 5%. The sample originates from a study of cytomegalovirus exposure and HLA in healthy donors. As for the study in general: Drawn from HLA-typed donors, 65 million to 100 million unique TCRs were held in an early data release.

Study-wide results and limits: Many donors shared some public TCRs, even though most TCR sequences were rare. The study flagged 150 to 200 TCR beta chains as cytomegalovirus-associated.

This TCR was sampled from a man in his 60s in good health and CMV-seropositive. The chain is built from TRBV4-1 and TRBJ2-2, with 7 bases fitting TRBD1. The sequencing input was PBMCs. The CDR3 spells CASRRQGDAGELFF. The CDR3 region has the DNA TGCGCCAGCAGAAGACAGGGTGACGCCGGGGAGCTGTTTTTT.